This is a list of T cell receptor beta chains from one sample in a study of radiotherapy plus CTLA-4 blockade in lung cancer. Only in-frame clones appear in the TCRdb table, and some are missing; sequencing was by immunoSEQ multiplex PCR. Among 80,000 to 95,000 clones listed, roughly 80% were seen once. The source material was peripheral blood, sampled from a patient treated with radiotherapy plus ipilimumab. All receptors come from a human donor with non-small cell lung cancer who had stable disease on radiotherapy plus ipilimumab. The conserved cysteine and the conserved F or W are not part of the CDR3 here. Fields, in order: V gene, J gene, CDR3 protein.

TRBV9,TRBJ2-1,ASSGTGRDEQF
TRBV7-2,TRBJ1-4,ASSPQLGATNEKLF
TRBV7-9,TRBJ1-6,ASRTGGSNSPLH
TRBV27,TRBJ1-1,ASWAGRATEAF
TRBV4-1,TRBJ2-3,ASTTPGTDTQY
TRBV7-8,TRBJ1-5,ASSPRQGDGQPQH
TRBV9,TRBJ2-1,ASRSSGGGNEQF
TRBV28,TRBJ2-7,ASSFPLGRNSYEQY
TRBV15,TRBJ1-2,ATSARDRGNYGYT
TRBV4-1,TRBJ2-4,ASSLNEGRLVAD
TRBV27,TRBJ1-5,ASSPWTDNQPQH
TRBV7-8,TRBJ1-5,ASSPRGATSNQPQH
TRBV7-2,TRBJ1-5,ASSPGHLNQPQH
TRBV28,TRBJ1-1,ASTNGGAQGGEAF
TRBV25-1,TRBJ1-6,ASSDEGQANSPLH
TRBV2,TRBJ1-5,ASSEAGRGNQPQH
TRBV5-1,TRBJ1-1,ASSLGGATEAF
TRBV9,TRBJ1-2,ASSVAAGQELYGYT
TRBV6-6,TRBJ1-5,ASSRASSNQPQH
TRBV6-5,TRBJ1-1,ASRDSSNTEAF
TRBV11-3,TRBJ2-3,ASSPTIAGYPDTQY
TRBV28,TRBJ2-7,ASTEGGGYEQY
TRBV2,TRBJ1-4,ASRADRGGRNEKLF
TRBV7-3,TRBJ2-2,ASSLGSLRTGELF
TRBV28,TRBJ1-6,AARGAAGDNSPLH
TRBV7-2,TRBJ1-5,ASRGPGGNQPQH
TRBV14,TRBJ2-1,ASSQGGGRTHEQF
TRBV11-2,TRBJ2-5,ASSLGGVAPKETQY
TRBV9,TRBJ2-5,ASSPGGGARLETQY
TRBV7-6,TRBJ2-3,ASSFQRGAEDTQY
TRBV19,TRBJ2-2,ASSMRGQSANTGELF
TRBV2,TRBJ1-3,ASKIGRGPGNTIY
TRBV4-1,TRBJ1-5,ASSQEGGGASNQPQH